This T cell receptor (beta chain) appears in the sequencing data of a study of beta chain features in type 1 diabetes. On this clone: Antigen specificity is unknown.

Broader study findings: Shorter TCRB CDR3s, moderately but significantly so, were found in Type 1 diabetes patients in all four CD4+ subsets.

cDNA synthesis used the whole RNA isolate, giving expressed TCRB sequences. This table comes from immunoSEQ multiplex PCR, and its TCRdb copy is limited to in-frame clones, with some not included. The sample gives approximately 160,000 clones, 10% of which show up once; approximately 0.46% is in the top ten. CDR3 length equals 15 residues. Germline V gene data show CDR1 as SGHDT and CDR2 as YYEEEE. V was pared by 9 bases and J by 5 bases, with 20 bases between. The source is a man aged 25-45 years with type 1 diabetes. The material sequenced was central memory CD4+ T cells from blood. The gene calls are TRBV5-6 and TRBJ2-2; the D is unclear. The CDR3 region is CATQPQPGWTGELFF. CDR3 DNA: TGTGCCACCCAGCCACAGCCTGGCTGGACCGGGGAGCTGTTTTTT. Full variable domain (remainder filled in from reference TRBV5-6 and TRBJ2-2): DAGVTQSPTHLIKTRGQQVTLRCSPKSGHDTVSWYQQALGQGPQFIFQYYEEEERQRGNFPDRFSGHQFPNYSSELNVNALLLGDSALYLCATQPQPGWTGELFFGEGSRLTVL.